A selection of T cell receptor beta chains follows, all from one sample in a study of T-cell reconstitution after alpha-beta-depleted transplantation in children. A single record per CDR3 protein comes from TCRdb applying MiXCR to the PCR reads. The table includes just under 350,000 distinct CDR3 sequences, around 16% detected once. The specimen was PBMCs, mostly from graft donor cells, collected 360 days after TCRalphabeta/CD19-depleted stem cell transplant. The receptor source for this set is a male patient between 2 and 9 years old who had a stem cell transplant for acute lymphoblastic leukemia, so the T cells may come from the graft donor. Each CDR3 is given with its conserved first and last residue. D genes are given only for firm matches. Rows give clone size only sometimes, using once, few, many, or a class for an expanded clone.

v_gene	abundance	d_gene	j_gene	CDR3aa	CDR3nt
TRBV20-1	few	NA	TRBJ2-7	CSAVDFDYEQYF	TGCAGTGCCGTGGACTTTGACTACGAGCAGTACTTC
TRBV9	few	NA	TRBJ1-6	CASSVGNSPLHF	TGTGCCAGCAGCGTAGGGAACTCACCCCTCCACTTT
TRBV28	many	NA	TRBJ2-7	CASSPTGEQYF	TGTGCCAGCAGTCCAACAGGGGAGCAGTACTTC
TRBV25-1	few	TRBD2	TRBJ2-3	CASSSGSGTDTQYF	TGTGCCAGCAGTAGCGGGAGTGGCACAGATACGCAGTATTTT
TRBV27	NA	NA	TRBJ2-5	CASSLLARETQYF	TGTGCCAGCAGCCTACTAGCTCGAGAGACCCAGTACTTC
TRBV3-1	few	NA	TRBJ2-3	CASSPIATGDTQYF	TGTGCCAGCAGCCCAATAGCAACCGGGGATACGCAGTATTTT
TRBV29-1	many	TRBD1	TRBJ2-1	CSVEGVTGEQFF	TGCAGCGTTGAAGGGGTGACAGGGGAGCAGTTCTTC
TRBV5-1	few	NA	TRBJ1-1	CASSLDGAEAFF	TGCGCCAGCAGCTTGGACGGAGCTGAAGCTTTCTTT
TRBV14	many	TRBD2	TRBJ2-7	CASSLRLPGTSSYEQYF	TGTGCCAGCAGCCTCCGATTACCTGGGACTAGCAGCTACGAGCAGTACTTC
TRBV27	NA	NA	TRBJ1-2	CASSLSLNRVPNYGYTF	TGTGCCAGCAGTTTGTCTCTAAACAGGGTTCCCAACTATGGCTACACCTTC
TRBV3-1	many	TRBD2	TRBJ2-5	CASSPVRGLAGLETQYF	TGTGCCAGCAGCCCCGTGAGGGGACTAGCGGGACTGGAGACCCAGTACTTC
TRBV12-3/TRBV12-4	many	NA	TRBJ2-5	CASSLVGYQETQYF	TGTGCCAGCAGTTTAGTAGGGTACCAAGAGACCCAGTACTTC